The TCR beta chain under discussion was sequenced for a study of blood T cells in healthy people across ages. This clonotype was found a few times. The CDR3 runs 17 residues. CDR1 and CDR2 (germline): LGHNA, YSLEER. Trimming cost V 4 bases and J 1 base; bases outside gene matches: 9. The use of a sample-barcoded 5' primer and a J-beta primer mix characterized a second PCR of about 7 to 12 cycles. MiXCR, run by TCRdb on the 5' RACE reads, gives a single entry per CDR3 protein. In the table there are roughly 2 million distinct CDR3 sequences, around 50% of which are singletons. The rearrangement joins TRBV4-3 to TRBJ2-1; TRBD1 aligns across 8 bases. The clonotype comes from a woman in her thirties or forties in good health. The material sequenced was blood. The CDR3 sequence: CASSPGGQGRSYNEQFF. The CDR3 DNA is TGCGCCAGCAGCCCGGGCGGACAGGGAAGATCCTACAATGAGCAGTTCTTC.